This entry lists 29 T cell receptor beta chains sequenced from one sample in a study of beta chain features in type 1 diabetes. What was sequenced were expressed TCRB transcripts, since all of the isolated RNA had been reverse transcribed. Assay: immunoSEQ multiplex PCR; the TCRdb copy retains only in-frame clones and omits some. The data show some 150,000 clones, with over 8% seen just once and about 0.6% held by the top ten. The sequenced material came from central memory CD4+ T cells from blood. These TCRs come from a woman between 35 and 50 years old in good health.

The chain's CDR3 is CASSLARAGDSPLHF. The CDR3, as DNA: TGTGCCAGCAGCTTAGCGCGGGCAGGGGATTCACCCCTCCACTTT. J is TRBJ1-6 and V is TRBV7-8, with TRBD1 as a possible D gene (6 bases). Trimming left V 0 bases short and J 8 bases short, with 11 bases between. The CDR3 totals 15 residues. Germline-derived CDR1 and CDR2 are SGHVS and FQNEAQ.

This clone was recorded many times. The chain combines TRBV5-6 with TRBJ1-2; D is uncertain. The CDR3 extends over 12 amino acids. Trimming removed 4 bases from V and 7 bases from J, with 11 bases in between. CDR1 and CDR2 (germline): SGHDT, YYEEEE. CDR3: CASSPRFGGYTF. Written as DNA, the CDR3 is TGTGCCAGCAGCCCGCGATTCGGTGGCTACACCTTC.

This chain connects TRBV7-8 to TRBJ2-1, with D possibly being TRBD2 (6 bases). CDR3 length: 15 amino acids. Trimming cost V 3 bases and J 8 bases, with 17 bases left between them. Germline assignment: CDR1 SGHVS and CDR2 FQNEAQ. As DNA, the CDR3 is TGTGCCAGCAGCTTGGAGGAAGGGAGGTCCTATGAGCAGTTCTTC. Its protein product is CASSLEEGRSYEQFF.

The chain's CDR3 is CASSIQGYSPKAFF. The CDR3, as DNA: TGTGCCAGCAGTATACAGGGGTACAGCCCGAAAGCTTTCTTT. The chain employs TRBV6-5 and TRBJ1-1, with 7 bases that match TRBD1. V trimming: 5 bases; J trimming: 9 bases; junction bases outside the gene matches: 12. From germline, CDR1 is MNHEY and CDR2 SVGAGI. The CDR3 covers 14 residues.

This chain uses TRBV6-6 with TRBJ1-2; possibly TRBD1 for D (6 bases). Per the germline V gene, CDR1 is MNHNY and CDR2 is SVGAGI (reference sequence). V lost 2 bases to trimming and J lost 5 bases, with 15 bases between them. The CDR3 sequence is 15 residues long. The CDR3 DNA is TGTGCCAGCAGTTACGCCAGGGGCGATGGGTATGGCTACACCTTC. Translating it yields CASSYARGDGYGYTF.

This clone was recorded a few times. This chain uses TRBV10-3 with TRBJ2-3; 11 nucleotides match TRBD2. The ends lost 7 bases at V and 6 bases at J; junction bases unmatched: 12. In germline, CDR1 is ENHRY, CDR2 SYGVKD. The CDR3 runs to 16 residues. CDR3 DNA sequence: TGTGCCATCAACGAGAATAGCGGGGGGGCCGGGGATACGCAGTATTTT. This encodes CAINENSGGAGDTQYF.

This clone was found many times. This rearrangement joins TRBV7-8 to TRBJ1-1, with a weak D call TRBD1 (6 bases). CDR1 SGHVS and CDR2 FQNEAQ come from the germline V gene. V was clipped by 3 bases and J by 4 bases, with 9 bases between them. This CDR3 region has 13 residues. CDR3 protein: CASSFQGTTEAFF. The CDR3 DNA sequence: TGTGCCAGCAGCTTTCAGGGGACCACTGAAGCTTTCTTT. The full variable domain, rest sourced from reference TRBV7-8 and TRBJ1-1, is GAGVSQSPRYKVAKRGQDVALRCDPISGHVSLFWYQQALGQGPEFLTYFQNEAQLDKSGLPSDRFFAERPEGSVSTLKIQRTQQEDSAVYLCASSFQGTTEAFFGQGTRLTVV.

The CDR3 protein is CASSLATITYEQYF. The CDR3 nucleotides are TGCGCCAGCAGCTTGGCCACAATAACCTACGAGCAGTACTTC. The chain has TRBV5-1 and TRBJ2-7; D remains ambiguous. This CDR3 has 14 amino acids. V shed 0 bases and J shed 2 bases, with 9 bases lying between them. Germline CDR1 is SGHRS and CDR2 is YFSETQ.

The CDR3, as DNA: TGTGCCAGCTCACCAGGACAGGGTGGCTCTGGGGCCAACGTCCTGACTTTC. Translation gives CASSPGQGGSGANVLTF. The rearrangement links TRBV18 to TRBJ2-6, with TRBD1 matching 8 bases. J gave up 0 bases and V 2 bases, and 3 bases lay outside the gene matches. Per the germline V gene, CDR1 is KGHSH and CDR2 is LQKENI. The CDR3 loop spans 17 amino acids.

This clone was recorded many times. The chain carries TRBV7-9 and TRBJ2-2; possibly TRBD1 for D (5 bases). There are 15 residues in the CDR3. The germline CDR1 and CDR2 sequences are SEHNR and FQNEAQ (reference sequence). Trimming took off 0 bases at V and 4 bases at J, with 9 bases between the two ends. CDR3 DNA sequence: TGTGCCAGCAGCTTAGCCCAGGGAATCACCGGGGAGCTGTTTTTT. Its translation is CASSLAQGITGELFF.

A few counts support this clone. The gene calls are TRBV11-3 and TRBJ2-7, with a tentative D call TRBD1 (5 bases). The CDR3 spans 14 residues. V was pared by 1 base and J by 7 bases, with 14 bases between. In germline, CDR1 is SGHNT, CDR2 YENEEA. The CDR3 loop reads CASSLGTGLREQYF. The CDR3 DNA follows: TGTGCCAGCAGCTTAGGCACAGGTTTGAGGGAGCAGTACTTC.

This clone was observed a few times. The chain employs TRBV19 and TRBJ1-5, with D perhaps matching TRBD1 (6 bases). V lost 9 bases to trimming and J lost 3 bases, with 15 bases between them. This CDR3 spans 14 amino acids. From germline, CDR1 is LNHDA and CDR2 SQIVND (reference sequence). CDR3 amino acids: CASFSRDNNQPQHF. The CDR3 DNA follows: TGTGCCAGCTTCTCCCGGGACAACAATCAGCCCCAGCATTTT.

The chain employs TRBV11-2 and TRBJ1-6, with D possibly TRBD1 on 5 matching bases. This CDR3 contains 15 residues. CDR1 and CDR2 from the germline V gene are SGHAT and FQNNGV. V shed 0 bases and J shed 8 bases, with 11 bases lying between them. The CDR3 loop is CASSLDLRQYSPLHF. The DNA of the CDR3 is TGTGCCAGCAGCTTAGATTTGCGACAGTATTCACCCCTCCACTTT. Supplemented by reference TRBV11-2 and TRBJ1-6, the full variable domain reads EAGVAQSPRYKIIEKRQSVAFWCNPISGHATLYWYQQILGQGPKLLIQFQNNGVVDDSQLPKDRFSAERLKGVDSTLKIQPAKLEDSAVYLCASSLDLRQYSPLHFGNGTRLTVT.

This clone turned up a few times. The rearrangement links TRBV7-8 to TRBJ2-3, with 10 nucleotides matching TRBD2. Trimming at V came to 0 bases and at J to 8 bases, leaving 11 bases not matched to a gene. The length of the CDR3 is 17 residues. Germline V CDR1 and CDR2: SGHVS, FQNEAQ. The CDR3 sequence: CASSLAPQGSSGGTQYF. DNA for the CDR3: TGTGCCAGCAGCTTAGCGCCTCAGGGTTCTAGCGGGGGTACGCAGTATTTT.

The CDR3: CASSRASDLANYGYTF. CDR3 nucleotide sequence: TGCGCCAGCAGCAGAGCCTCAGACTTAGCTAACTATGGCTACACCTTC. The rearrangement uses TRBV5-1 and TRBJ1-2, with D unclear. V was trimmed by 4 bases and J by 0 bases, leaving 16 bases between them. Germline V gene lookup returns CDR1 SGHRS and CDR2 YFSETQ. CDR3 length: 16 amino acids.

Only a few counts were recorded for this clone. The chain joins TRBV11-2 to TRBJ2-5; possibly TRBD2 for D (6 bases). The CDR3 is 13 residues long. V lost 10 bases and J lost 6, with 18 bases in between. Germline V lookup: CDR1 SGHAT, CDR2 FQNNGV. The CDR3 loop reads CANVLWAGKTQYF. The CDR3 DNA reads TGTGCCAACGTGTTGTGGGCGGGGAAGACCCAGTACTTC. Full variable domain (outside the CDR3, taken from reference TRBV11-2 and TRBJ2-5): EAGVAQSPRYKIIEKRQSVAFWCNPISGHATLYWYQQILGQGPKLLIQFQNNGVVDDSQLPKDRFSAERLKGVDSTLKIQPAKLEDSAVYLCANVLWAGKTQYFGPGTRLLVL.

V and J are TRBV6-5 and TRBJ2-5, with TRBD1 matching over 9 bases. This CDR3 is built from 15 residues. The trim removed 6 bases at V and 1 base at J, leaving 6 bases unmatched. Per the germline V gene, CDR1 is MNHEY and CDR2 is SVGAGI. For the CDR3, the DNA is TGTGCCAGCAGCACCGACAGGGGGGGCCAAGAGACCCAGTACTTC. This codes for CASSTDRGGQETQYF.

This rearrangement joins TRBV5-1 to TRBJ1-2; a weak D match, TRBD1 (6 bases). Germline CDR1 reads SGHRS; CDR2 reads YFSETQ. The length of the CDR3 is 14 residues. V was trimmed by 7 bases and J by 5 bases, leaving 18 bases between them. Here the CDR3 DNA reads TGCGCCAGCGGCGGTGACTCAGGGGATTATGGCTACACCTTC. Protein: CASGGDSGDYGYTF.

This sequence joins TRBV29-1 and TRBJ2-3, with D uncertain. The germline V gene has CDR1 SQVTM and CDR2 ANQGSEA. The germline V and J ends were trimmed by 1 base and 0 bases, with 5 bases remaining between them. The CDR3 contains 13 residues. The CDR3 is CSVEGGSTDTQYF. The CDR3 DNA follows: TGCAGCGTTGAAGGCGGTAGCACAGATACGCAGTATTTT.

There are a few counts of this clone. The chain joins TRBV25-1 to TRBJ1-1; maybe TRBD1 (5 bases). Germline V lookup: CDR1 MGHDK, CDR2 SYGVNS. The CDR3 runs to 16 residues. V was cut by 6 bases and J by 0 bases, with 17 bases left in between. The DNA for the CDR3 is TGTGCCAGCAGCAAAGCCTGGGGGGATATGAACACTGAAGCTTTCTTT. Its protein product is CASSKAWGDMNTEAFF. Looking up the rest from reference TRBV25-1 and TRBJ1-1 gives the full variable domain: EADIYQTPRYLVIGTGKKITLECSQTMGHDKMYWYQQDPGMELHLIHYSYGVNSTEKGDLSSESTVSRIRTEHFPLTLESARPSHTSQYLCASSKAWGDMNTEAFFGQGTRLTVV.

This clone came up a few times. The V gene is TRBV7-2, the J gene TRBJ2-5; possibly TRBD2 for D (5 bases). Between the trimmed V and J ends, which lost 4 bases and 7 bases, there was a span of 19 bases. Germline V gene lookup returns CDR1 SGHTA and CDR2 FQGNSA. This CDR3 comprises 15 residues. CDR3 nucleotides: TGTGCCAGCAGCTGGGATCTCAGCCGGGGTGGGACCCAGTACTTC. Its translation: CASSWDLSRGGTQYF.

The V and J genes are TRBV10-1 and TRBJ1-1, with no clear D. This CDR3 contains 14 residues. The V gene lost 4 bases and the J gene lost 6 bases, with 15 bases spanning the gap. Germline-derived CDR1 and CDR2 are WNHNN and SYGVQD (reference sequence). The chain's CDR3 is CASSGAGGMAEAFF. Here the CDR3 DNA reads TGCGCCAGCAGTGGGGCAGGAGGGATGGCTGAAGCTTTCTTT.

This clone was counted ten times or more. This chain uses TRBV28 with TRBJ1-1, with 8 bases aligning to TRBD1. Germline CDR1 and CDR2: MDHEN and SYDVKM. V shed 4 bases and J 1 base; nucleotides not matched to a gene: 5. The CDR3 loop spans 15 amino acids. CDR3 residues: CASSYPGTGNTEAFF. As DNA, the CDR3 is TGTGCCAGCAGTTACCCTGGGACAGGGAACACTGAAGCTTTCTTT.

The V call is TRBV11-2, the J call TRBJ2-1; D is perhaps TRBD2 (6 bases). V lost 4 bases and J lost 9, with 13 bases in between. The CDR3 length is 13 residues. The germline V gene encodes CDR1 SGHAT and CDR2 FQNNGV. Here the CDR3 DNA reads TGTGCCAGCAGCTGGGCGGGGAAGGGTGAGCAGTTCTTC. This gives the protein CASSWAGKGEQFF.

DNA for the CDR3: TGCGCCAGCAGCTTATCAGGGCTGTACGAGCAGTACTTC. It is translated as CASSLSGLYEQYF. The V call is TRBV5-1, the J call TRBJ2-7; tentative D call: TRBD1 (5 bases). Germline V gene sequence: CDR1 SGHRS, CDR2 YFSETQ. The V end was cut by 2 bases, the J end by 4 bases, with 10 bases between. This CDR3 is built from 13 residues.

This chain links TRBV19 with TRBJ2-1; 7 nucleotides agree with TRBD1. The CDR3 is 17 amino acids. Germline CDR1 LNHDA, CDR2 SQIVND (reference sequence). CDR3 region: CAPILAGGRPSYNEQFF. The CDR3 nucleotides read TGTGCTCCCATCCTCGCAGGGGGTCGACCTTCCTACAATGAGCAGTTCTTC. The variable domain in full, with the rest retrieved from reference TRBV19 and TRBJ2-1, is DGGITQSPKYLFRKEGQNVTLSCEQNLNHDAMYWYRQDPGQGLRLIYYSQIVNDFQKGDIAEGYSVSREKKESFPLTVTSAQKNPTAFYLCAPILAGGRPSYNEQFFGPGTRLTVL.

V and J are TRBV2 and TRBJ2-7; 8 bases are shared with TRBD2. Germline V gives CDR1 SNHLY, CDR2 FYNNEI. This CDR3 has 17 amino acids. V trimming: 5 bases; J trimming: 0 bases; junction bases outside the gene matches: 12. DNA for the CDR3: TGTGCCAGCAGTAACGGGGGGGCACCTACCATCTCCTACGAGCAGTACTTC. It encodes CASSNGGAPTISYEQYF. The variable domain in full, completed from reference TRBV2 and TRBJ2-7, reads EPEVTQTPSHQVTQMGQEVILRCVPISNHLYFYWYRQILGQKVEFLVSFYNNEISEKSEIFDDQFSVERPDGSNFTLKIRSTKLEDSAMYFCASSNGGAPTISYEQYFGPGTRLTVT.

This clone came up a few times. The chain employs TRBV29-1 and TRBJ1-3; no clear D gene. Trimming took 7 bases from V and 3 from J, leaving 7 bases between them. The CDR3 totals 11 residues. CDR1 and CDR2 from the germline V gene are SQVTM and ANQGSEA. CDR3 amino acids: CSAHGGNTIYF. In DNA form, the CDR3 reads TGCAGCGCCCACGGTGGAAACACCATATATTTT. The whole variable domain, filled in from reference TRBV29-1 and TRBJ1-3, reads SAVISQKPSRDICQRGTSLTIQCQVDSQVTMMFWYRQQPGQSLTLIATANQGSEATYESGFVIDKFPISRPNLTFSTLTVSNMSPEDSSIYLCSAHGGNTIYFGEGSWLTVV.

The CDR3 protein is CASRPGLARGGTDTQYF. The CDR3 DNA sequence: TGTGCCAGCAGACCCGGGCTAGCGCGGGGGGGCACAGATACGCAGTATTTT. J is TRBJ2-3 and V is TRBV2, with 8 bases matching TRBD2. The CDR3 has 17 residues. CDR1 and CDR2 (germline): SNHLY, FYNNEI. V was clipped by 6 bases and J by 1 base; unmatched bases: 12. The full variable domain, rest sourced from reference TRBV2 and TRBJ2-3, is EPEVTQTPSHQVTQMGQEVILRCVPISNHLYFYWYRQILGQKVEFLVSFYNNEISEKSEIFDDQFSVERPDGSNFTLKIRSTKLEDSAMYFCASRPGLARGGTDTQYFGPGTRLTVL.